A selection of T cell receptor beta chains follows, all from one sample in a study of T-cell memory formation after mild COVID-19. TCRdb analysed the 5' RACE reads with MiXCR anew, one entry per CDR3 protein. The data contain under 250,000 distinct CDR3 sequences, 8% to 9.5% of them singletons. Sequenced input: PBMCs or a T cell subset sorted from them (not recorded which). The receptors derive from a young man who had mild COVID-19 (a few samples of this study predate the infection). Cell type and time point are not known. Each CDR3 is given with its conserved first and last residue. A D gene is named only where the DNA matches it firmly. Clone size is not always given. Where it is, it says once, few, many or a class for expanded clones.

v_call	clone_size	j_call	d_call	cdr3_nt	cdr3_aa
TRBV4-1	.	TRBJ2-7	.	TGCGCCAGCAGCCAAGATGCGTACGAGCAGTACTTC	CASSQDAYEQYF
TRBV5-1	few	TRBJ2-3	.	TGCGCCAGCAGCTTGGCGGCAGGAAACACAGATACGCAGTATTTT	CASSLAAGNTDTQYF
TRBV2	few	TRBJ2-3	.	TGTGCCAGCAGTTTTGGTGGCGGGGACACAGATACGCAGTATTTT	CASSFGGGDTDTQYF
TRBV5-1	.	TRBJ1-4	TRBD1	TGCGCCAGCAGCTTCTCAGGGGGCGGTGAAAAACTGATTTTT	CASSFSGGGEKLIF
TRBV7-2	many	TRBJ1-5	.	TGTGCCAGCAGCGTAAGGGGGGATCAGCCCCAGCATTTT	CASSVRGDQPQHF
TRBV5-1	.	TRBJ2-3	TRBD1	TGCGCCAGCAGCTTGACAGGGGTCCTCGGTACAGATACGCAGTATTTT	CASSLTGVLGTDTQYF
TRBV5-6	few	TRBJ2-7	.	TGTGCCAGCAGCTCCGACCCCTACGAGCAGTACTTC	CASSSDPYEQYF
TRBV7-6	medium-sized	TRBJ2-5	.	TGTGCCAGCAGCCCTGGGGAGACCCAGTACTTC	CASSPGETQYF
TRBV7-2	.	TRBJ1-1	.	TGTGCCAGCAGCTCCCTTATTGGGGCTTTCTTT	CASSSLIGAFF
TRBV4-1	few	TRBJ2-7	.	TGCGCCAGCAGCCAGCCCACCGAAAGACACTACGAGCAGTACTTC	CASSQPTERHYEQYF
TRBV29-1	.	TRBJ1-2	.	TGCAGCGCCGTCGGGGGTAATAACTATGGCTACACCTTC	CSAVGGNNYGYTF
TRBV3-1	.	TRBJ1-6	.	TGTGCCAGCAGCCAAGACGGGTCCTATTCACCCCTCCACTTT	CASSQDGSYSPLHF
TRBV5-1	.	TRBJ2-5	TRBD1	TGCGCCAGCAGCTTCGGACAGGGCGGGGAAGAGACCCAGTACTTC	CASSFGQGGEETQYF
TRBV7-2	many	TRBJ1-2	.	TGTGCCAGCAGCTTTAATTTTAACTATGGCTACACCTTC	CASSFNFNYGYTF
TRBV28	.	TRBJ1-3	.	TGTGCCAGCAGAGGTAGTATCTCTGGAAACACCATATATTTT	CASRGSISGNTIYF
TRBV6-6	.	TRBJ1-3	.	TGTGCCAGCAGTTACCCCCCTGACTCTGGAAACACCATATATTTT	CASSYPPDSGNTIYF
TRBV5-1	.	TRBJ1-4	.	TGCGCCAGCAGCGATGGTCTTAATGAAAAACTGTTTTTT	CASSDGLNEKLFF
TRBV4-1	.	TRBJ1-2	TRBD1	TGCGCCAGCAGCCCCAGCCGGACAGGGCTTAACTATGGCTACACCTTC	CASSPSRTGLNYGYTF
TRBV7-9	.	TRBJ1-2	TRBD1	TGTGCCAGCAGCTTCGGGACAGACCCCTTCACCTTC	CASSFGTDPFTF
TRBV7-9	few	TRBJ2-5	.	TGTGCCCTCGGGAGCTCAATGTTCGGGGGAAGGCAAGAGACCCAGTACTTC	CALGSSMFGGRQETQYF
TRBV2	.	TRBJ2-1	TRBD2	TGTGCCAGCAGTGAAGCCGGGACTAGGGTGTTCTTC	CASSEAGTRVFF
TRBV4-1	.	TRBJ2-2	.	TGCGCCAGCAGCCAAGACCCTATTACCGGGGAGCTGTTTTTT	CASSQDPITGELFF
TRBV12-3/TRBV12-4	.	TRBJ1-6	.	TGTGCCAGCAGTTTTCAAGGGCCGGCAAATTCACCCCTCCACTTT	CASSFQGPANSPLHF
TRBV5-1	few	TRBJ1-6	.	TGCGCCAGCAGCTTGGGTCCAGCCCCTCTTACGGATTCACCCCTCCACTTT	CASSLGPAPLTDSPLHF
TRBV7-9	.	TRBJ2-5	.	TGTGCCAGCAGCTTAGTCGGATCTACCCAGTACTTC	CASSLVGSTQYF
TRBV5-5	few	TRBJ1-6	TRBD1	TGTGCCAGCAGCTCCAGGGGGGGGAATTCACCCCTCCACTTT	CASSSRGGNSPLHF
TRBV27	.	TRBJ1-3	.	TGTGCCAGCAGTTTATCGGGCGGGAGTGGAAACACCATATATTTT	CASSLSGGSGNTIYF
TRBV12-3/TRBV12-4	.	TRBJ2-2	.	TGTGCCAGCAGTTTAGTATCTAGGGGAGTGGGCGCGAACACCGGGGAGCTGTTTTTT	CASSLVSRGVGANTGELFF
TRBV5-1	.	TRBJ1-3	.	TGCGCCAGCAGCTTGGAGTACAGGGCTGGAAACACCATATATTTT	CASSLEYRAGNTIYF
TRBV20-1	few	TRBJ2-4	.	TGCAGTGCTAGTAGTCAGCCCTTAGCCAAAAACATTCAGTACTTC	CSASSQPLAKNIQYF
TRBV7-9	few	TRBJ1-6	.	TGTGCCAGCGGGCCGACTTTGAGCTCACCCCTCCACTTT	CASGPTLSSPLHF
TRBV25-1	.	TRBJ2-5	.	TGTGCCAGCAGTGAGTCGTACCAAGAGACCCAGTACTTC	CASSESYQETQYF
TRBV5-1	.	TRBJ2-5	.	TGCGCCAGCAGCGCCGGGGTGGGGTACCAAGAGACCCAGTACTTC	CASSAGVGYQETQYF
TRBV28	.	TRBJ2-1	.	TGTGCCAGCAGTAGCCCCCTCAATGAGCAGTTCTTC	CASSSPLNEQFF
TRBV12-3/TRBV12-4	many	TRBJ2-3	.	TGTGCCAGCACTCCTCCGGGGGCGGACACAGATACGCAGTATTTT	CASTPPGADTDTQYF
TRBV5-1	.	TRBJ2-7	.	TGCGCCAGCAGCTTGGCGACGGCTAACTACGAGCAGTACTTC	CASSLATANYEQYF
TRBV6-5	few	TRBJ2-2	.	TGTGCCAGCAGTGAGGGTCACCTGCCCGGGGAGCTGTTTTTT	CASSEGHLPGELFF
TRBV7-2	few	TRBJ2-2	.	TGTGCCAGCAGCTTTTTTCGGGCGAACACCGGGGAGCTGTTTTTT	CASSFFRANTGELFF
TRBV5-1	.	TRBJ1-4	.	TGCGCCAGCAGCTTGGTGTGGGCAGCAACTAATGAAAAACTGTTTTTT	CASSLVWAATNEKLFF
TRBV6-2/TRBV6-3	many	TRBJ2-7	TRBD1	TGTGCCAGCAGCCGTGGACAGGGGACCTACGAGCAGTACTTC	CASSRGQGTYEQYF
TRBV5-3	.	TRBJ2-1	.	TGTGCCAGAAGCCCAGAGCAGTTCTTC	CARSPEQFF
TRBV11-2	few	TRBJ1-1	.	TGTGCCAGCAGCCTACAGCGGGGGGTCCTTAGTGCTCAAGCTTTCTTT	CASSLQRGVLSAQAFF
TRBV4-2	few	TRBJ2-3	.	TGTGCCAGCAGCCAACTCTCGTACACAGATACGCAGTATTTT	CASSQLSYTDTQYF
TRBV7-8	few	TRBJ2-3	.	TGTGCCAGCAGCTTAGTGGTGGACCGCACAGATACGCAGTATTTT	CASSLVVDRTDTQYF
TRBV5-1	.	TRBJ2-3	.	TGCGCCAGCAGCTTGGCCCCGTTAGATACGCAGTATTTT	CASSLAPLDTQYF
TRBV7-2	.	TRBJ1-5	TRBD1	TGTGCCAGCAGCTTAGCCGGGACAGGGTCTAATCAGCCCCAGCATTTT	CASSLAGTGSNQPQHF
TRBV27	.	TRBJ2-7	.	TGTGCCAGCGGCCCCCGAAGGGGATACGAGCAGTACTTC	CASGPRRGYEQYF
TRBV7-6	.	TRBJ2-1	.	TGTGCCAGCAGCTCCCGGACCCTACCGCTCAATGAGCAGTTCTTC	CASSSRTLPLNEQFF
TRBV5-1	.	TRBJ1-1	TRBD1	TGCGCCAGCAAGGAAGAGGGACAGGGTCGGTCTTTCTTT	CASKEEGQGRSFF
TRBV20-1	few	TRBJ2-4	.	TGCAGTGCTAGATCCGAGGCCAAAAACATTCAGTACTTC	CSARSEAKNIQYF
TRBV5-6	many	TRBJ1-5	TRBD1	TGTGCCAGCAGCCCGGAACGACAGGGAAATCAGCCCCAGCATTTT	CASSPERQGNQPQHF
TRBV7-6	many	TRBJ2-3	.	TGTGCCAGCAGCTTAGATGAGCGTGGAGCCACAGATACGCAGTATTTT	CASSLDERGATDTQYF
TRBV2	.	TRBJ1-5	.	TGTGCCGCTAGACGGTATAGCAATCAGCCCCAGCATTTT	CAARRYSNQPQHF
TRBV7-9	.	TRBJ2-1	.	TGTGCCAGCAGCTTAGCGACATCCGTAATGAATGAGCAGTTCTTC	CASSLATSVMNEQFF
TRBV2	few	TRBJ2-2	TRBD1	TGTGCCAGCAAGGACAGGACGACGACCGGGGAGCTGTTTTTT	CASKDRTTTGELFF
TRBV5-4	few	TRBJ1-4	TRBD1	TGTGCCAGCAGACCAGGGGGGCATGAAAAACTGTTTTTT	CASRPGGHEKLFF
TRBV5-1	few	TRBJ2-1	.	TGCGCCAGCAGCTTAATGGGGCGTGACAATGAGCAGTTCTTC	CASSLMGRDNEQFF
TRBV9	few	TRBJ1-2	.	TGTGCCAGCAGCCCTCGGGTCCCCGACTATGGCTACACCTTC	CASSPRVPDYGYTF
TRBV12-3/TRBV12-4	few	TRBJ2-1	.	TGTGCCAGCAGTCCAGAGACCCTCCTCAATGAGCAGTTCTTC	CASSPETLLNEQFF
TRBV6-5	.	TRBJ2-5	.	TGTGCCAGCAGGGACTTCGAGACCCAGTACTTC	CASRDFETQYF